This T cell receptor (beta chain) was identified during a study of OX40 agonist ivuxolimab in advanced cancers. General observations from the study: Among the nonresponders, some also had low normalized T-cell clonal expansion.

Sequenced by immunoSEQ multiplex PCR; TCRdb stores in-frame clones only, minus some. The sample holds fewer than 80,000 clones; about 88% are singletons and the top ten take 0.95% to 1.5%. Germline V gene lookup returns CDR1 SGHVS and CDR2 FQNEAQ. The CDR3 sequence is 14 residues long. V dropped 2 bases and J dropped 3 bases, with 8 bases sitting between them. A remark on this clone: The antigen remains undetermined.

Blood got drawn at baseline, again on cycle 4 day 1, and then on cycle 7 day 1. The receptor was isolated from an adult with an advanced solid tumor such as melanoma, head and neck, liver or kidney cancer. This sample comprised CD4+ or CD8+ T cells sorted from blood, obtained in a trial of the OX40 agonist ivuxolimab. V gene TRBV7-8 combines with J gene TRBJ2-1; D gene unclear. This chain's CDR3 is CASSLSLGYNEQFF. CDR3 DNA sequence: TGTGCCAGCAGCTTAAGCCTGGGCTACAATGAGCAGTTCTTC.